These 2 T cell receptor beta chains originate from one sample sequenced in a study of cytomegalovirus exposure and HLA in healthy donors. It was with 60 Vbeta and 13 Jbeta primers that the PCR ran. Using immunoSEQ multiplex PCR, the repertoire was profiled, and TCRdb retains in-frame clones only, with some absent. The sample shows roughly 60,000 clones, around 70% of them seen only once. The sequencing sample was made of PBMCs. These receptors all stem from a woman aged 55-69 years in good health and CMV-seropositive.

The J gene is TRBJ1-5, the V gene TRBV5-4; possible D gene TRBD1, 5 bases. CDR1 and CDR2 (germline): SGHNT, YYREEE (reference sequence). Trimming removed 8 bases from V and 6 bases from J, with 12 bases in between. CDR3 length: 12 amino acids. CDR3 sequence reads: CASEGQGQPQHF. Here the CDR3 DNA reads TGTGCCAGTGAAGGTCAGGGTCAGCCCCAGCATTTT.

This chain uses TRBV7-9 with TRBJ2-1, with TRBD2 as a possible D gene (5 bases). Per the germline V gene, CDR1 is SEHNR and CDR2 is FQNEAQ (reference sequence). The CDR3 has 12 residues. The germline V and J ends were trimmed by 6 bases and 8 bases, with 11 bases remaining between them. DNA for the CDR3: TGTGCCAGCAGATCTTTGGGAGATGAGCAGTTCTTC. It translates to CASRSLGDEQFF.